These T cell receptor beta chains were read from a single sample in a study of spatial heterogeneity in lung cancer. TCRdb used MiXCR to reprocess the 5' RACE reads, holding one entry per CDR3 protein. The sample consists of 75,000 to 85,000 distinct CDR3 sequences, 15% to 25% of them appearing once. Sequenced here: PBMCs, sampled at surgery. These receptors all come from a male donor with early-stage non-small cell lung cancer. CDR3s leave out the opening cysteine and the closing phenylalanine or tryptophan. Each record gives: J gene, V gene, CDR3 protein.

>TRBJ2-2|TRBV20-1
SASRNTGELF
>TRBJ2-2|TRBV25-1
ASRMEWGTGELF
>TRBJ2-2|TRBV29-1
SARGTSGNTGELF
>TRBJ2-3|TRBV6-2/TRBV6-3
ASSYTPGLAGVTDTQY
>TRBJ2-3|TRBV28
ASSSRLGGFTDTQY
>TRBJ1-6|TRBV14
ASSQRQGRDSPLH
>TRBJ2-7|TRBV7-8
ASSLSGVRGYEQY
>TRBJ1-1|TRBV5-1
ASSLGTGFNTEAF
>TRBJ2-1|TRBV12-3/TRBV12-4
ASSPSGTGVNNEQF
>TRBJ2-6|TRBV6-2/TRBV6-3
ASSLPPGAFLNSGANVLT
>TRBJ2-1|TRBV11-3
ASSPKGLAAAGVYEQF
>TRBJ2-3|TRBV27
ASSLSAGGVTDTQY
>TRBJ1-4|TRBV5-5
ASSFLSQREKLF
>TRBJ1-5|TRBV3-1
ASSAWGARQPQH
>TRBJ2-1|TRBV28
ASSVISNLEQF
>TRBJ1-1|TRBV27
ASSLNTQVEAF
>TRBJ2-3|TRBV29-1
SVETRRGGTDTQY
>TRBJ2-1|TRBV21-1
ASSKEVGAGDNEQF
>TRBJ2-2|TRBV3-1
ASSQGLAGYANTGELF
>TRBJ2-3|TRBV3-2
ASSQTSDGTDTQY
>TRBJ2-3|TRBV10-2
ASTSGDTRDTQY
>TRBJ2-7|TRBV30
AWTGGYEQY
>TRBJ1-2|TRBV24-1
ATSDLRGRDGYT
>TRBJ1-6|TRBV5-6
ASSSDRENSPLH
>TRBJ2-7|TRBV6-5
ASRMRRASDSYEQY
>TRBJ2-2|TRBV2
ASGLDTGELF
>TRBJ2-3|TRBV5-1
ASSWNPTSGLADTQY
>TRBJ2-1|TRBV28
ASSLASGSYNEQF
>TRBJ2-7|TRBV7-2
ASSLSTAASNYEQY
>TRBJ1-5|TRBV10-2
ASSEWGQGSNQPQH
>TRBJ2-2|TRBV7-9
ASSRGTVDTGELF
>TRBJ2-1|TRBV9
ASSPRQGRSYNEQF
>TRBJ2-1|TRBV24-1
ATSDRNEQF
>TRBJ2-3|TRBV4-2
ASSRRPEGTDTKY
>TRBJ2-3|TRBV18
ASSPYDSADTQY
>TRBJ2-1|TRBV7-2
ASSLEHSSSNEQF
>TRBJ1-2|TRBV5-4
ASSLRTGEGYT
>TRBJ1-4|TRBV11-2
ASSTRTGYNEKLF
>TRBJ2-1|TRBV7-3
ASSLGSGGNYNEQF
>TRBJ1-2|TRBV12-3/TRBV12-4
ASSSDRGLGYT
>TRBJ2-1|TRBV18
ASSPGLAGEGYEQF
>TRBJ1-4|TRBV4-2
ASSQTPVQLREKLF
>TRBJ2-2|TRBV5-1
ASSVPERGNTGELF
>TRBJ2-7|TRBV5-4
ASSFGLQPYEQY
>TRBJ2-2|TRBV9
ASSALGTSGTNTGELF
>TRBJ1-1|TRBV18
ASSPPSQGATEAF
>TRBJ2-3|TRBV7-9
ASSSGLETDTQY
>TRBJ2-3|TRBV20-1
SARVLTDLTDTQY
>TRBJ2-2|TRBV7-6
ASSPSGELF
>TRBJ1-2|TRBV7-8
ASSFGPQGSNYGYT